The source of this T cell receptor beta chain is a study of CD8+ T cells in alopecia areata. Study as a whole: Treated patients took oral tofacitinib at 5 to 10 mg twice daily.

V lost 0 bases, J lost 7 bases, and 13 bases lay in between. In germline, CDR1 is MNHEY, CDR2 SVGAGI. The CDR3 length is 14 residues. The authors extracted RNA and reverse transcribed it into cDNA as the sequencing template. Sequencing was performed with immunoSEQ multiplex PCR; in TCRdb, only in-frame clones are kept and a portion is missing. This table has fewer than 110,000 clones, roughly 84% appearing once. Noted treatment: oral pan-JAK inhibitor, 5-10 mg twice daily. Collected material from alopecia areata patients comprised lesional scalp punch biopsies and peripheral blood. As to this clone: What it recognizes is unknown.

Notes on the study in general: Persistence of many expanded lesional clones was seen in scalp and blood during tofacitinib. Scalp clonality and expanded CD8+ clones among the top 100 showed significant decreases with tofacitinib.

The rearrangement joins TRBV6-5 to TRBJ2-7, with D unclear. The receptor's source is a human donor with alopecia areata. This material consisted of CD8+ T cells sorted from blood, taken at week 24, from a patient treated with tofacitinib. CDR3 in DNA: TGTGCCAGCAGTTACTCGGCAGGTACCTCGGAGCAGTACTTC. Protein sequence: CASSYSAGTSEQYF.